This T cell receptor beta chain was recorded in a study of STAT5B mutations in CD4+ large granular lymphocyte leukemia. Study-level information: Among healthy donors, a particular HLA allele went with more CDR3 'QG' motifs.

Whole-study results and caveats: The CD4+ versus CD8+ T-LGLL clonality difference may reflect limited sample size. About 25% of private leukemic clonotypes occurred rarely in other patients' non-leukemic repertoires.

Only in-frame clones appear in the TCRdb table, and some are missing; sequencing was by immunoSEQ multiplex PCR. The table includes about 24,000 clones, approximately 79% detected once. The CDR3 has 13 residues. From germline, CDR1 is LNHDA and CDR2 SQIVND (reference sequence). The V and J ends lost 3 bases and 7 bases, in that order; junction bases with no gene match: 4. Regarding this clone: Its target is not known.

The chain links TRBV19 to TRBJ1-2; 8 bases match TRBD1. The clonotype was recovered from a human donor in good health. Sequenced material: CD4+ T cells from blood buffy coats. The CDR3 nucleotides are TGTGCCAGTAGTATCGCAGGGGGCAGTGGCTACACCTTC. Translated: CASSIAGGSGYTF.